The sequence of this T cell receptor (beta chain) was determined in a study of control samples from healthy donors and cancer patients (TCRdb year 2020). Worth noting for this clone: This receptor's antigen is unknown. No much larger clone is present one base from it, and per-base qualities are unavailable.

Library preparation used the immunoSEQ multiplex PCR assay. The immuneACCESS repertoire file appears here via TCRdb, limited to in-frame rearrangements. These files lack a portion of the clones; in checked studies, under half of the deficit traces to unresolved V genes, and the cause of the others is not known. For this sample there are over 150,000 clones; around 94% appear just once. Approximately 14% of the sample is taken by the ten largest. The sequencing input was PBMCs. The clonotype was recovered from a man in his 60s with colorectal cancer.

The CDR3 protein sequence reads: CASSGQAYEQYF. The sequenced DNA: TGTGCCAGCTCGGGACAGGCCTACGAGCAGTACTTC. The chain uses TRBV18 and TRBJ2-7, and TRBD1 matches 8 of the central bases. The CDR3, from cysteine to phenylalanine, totals 12 residues. Only the CDR3 region is kept as DNA, spanning 36 bases read in frame from base 1. From V the trimming removes 6 bases and from J it removes 2 bases, while the gene matches leave 0 bases of the junction unaccounted for. From the germline V gene, CDR1 is KGHSH and CDR2 is LQKENI.